The next 2 T cell receptor beta chains were all read from a single sample in a study of T cell responses to AZD1222 COVID-19 vaccine. The table came from immunoSEQ multiplex PCR; TCRdb's copy has only in-frame clones and leaves some out. The sample carries roughly 180,000 clones, roughly nine tenths recorded once. The sample was peripheral blood, taken 28 days after the second AZD1222 dose. The receptors here all came from an adult who received the AZD1222 COVID-19 vaccine.

The V and J genes are TRBV2 and TRBJ1-2; TRBD1 aligns across 8 bases. With V trimmed by 4 bases and J by 4 bases, 14 bases remained unmatched. This CDR3 has 17 amino acids. The V gene's germline CDR1 is SNHLY and CDR2 FYNNEI. Written as DNA, the CDR3 is TGTGCCAGCAGTGGACCGGACAGGGACCATAACTCCTATGGCTACACCTTC. Translating gives CASSGPDRDHNSYGYTF. Filled out from reference TRBV2 and TRBJ1-2, the complete variable domain reads EPEVTQTPSHQVTQMGQEVILRCVPISNHLYFYWYRQILGQKVEFLVSFYNNEISEKSEIFDDQFSVERPDGSNFTLKIRSTKLEDSAMYFCASSGPDRDHNSYGYTFGSGTRLTVV.

V and J are TRBV4-2 and TRBJ2-7; 7 bases align to TRBD1. Looked up from germline, CDR1 is LGHNA and CDR2 is YNFKEQ. With 3 bases clipped from V and 0 bases from J, the junction kept 8 bases outside the gene matches. The CDR3 has 16 residues. As DNA, the CDR3 is TGTGCCAGCAGCCACCTAGGGGGACAGAGCTCCTACGAGCAGTACTTC. Translated, it gives CASSHLGGQSSYEQYF.